The source of this T cell receptor (beta chain) is a study of CD8 T cells in ankylosing spondylitis. TCR beta libraries were made by quantitative 5'-RACE with molecular barcodes. In TCRdb, the 5' RACE reads were re-called with MiXCR into one record per CDR3 protein. The sample has around 150,000 distinct CDR3 sequences, approximately 16% seen once. The sample holds many counts of this clonotype. The target antigen is unknown. Findings and limits, study-wide: In synovial fluid and blood from reactive arthritis, some motif variants were previously reported. In peripheral blood, disease-linked CD8+ clones occurred at relatively low frequencies. A TCR beta motif made of eight highly homologous variants seemed typical of ankylosing spondylitis blood.

The receptor was isolated from a male donor with ankylosing spondylitis or in good health (not recorded which). Sequencing used blood, either unsorted or a sorted T cell fraction (not recorded which).

CDR3 protein: CSARATSAGFPEQYF. The CDR3 DNA follows: TGCAGTGCTAGAGCGACTAGCGCTGGATTCCCCGAGCAGTACTTC. This chain links TRBV20-1 with TRBJ2-7; TRBD2 aligns across 8 bases. Unmatched junction bases numbered 11, after V lost 1 base and J lost 6 bases. Germline V CDR1 and CDR2: DFQATT, SNEGSKA (reference sequence). The CDR3 has 15 residues.